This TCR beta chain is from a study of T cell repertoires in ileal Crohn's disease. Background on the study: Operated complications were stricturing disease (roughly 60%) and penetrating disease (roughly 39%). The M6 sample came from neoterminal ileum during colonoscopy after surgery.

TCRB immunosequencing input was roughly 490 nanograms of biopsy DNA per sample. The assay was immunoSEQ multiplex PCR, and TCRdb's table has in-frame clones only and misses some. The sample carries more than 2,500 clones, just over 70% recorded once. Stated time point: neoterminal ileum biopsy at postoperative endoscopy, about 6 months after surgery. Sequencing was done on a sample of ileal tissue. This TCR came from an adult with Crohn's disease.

CDR3 amino acids: CASSAYSAGGVEQYF. As DNA, the CDR3 is TGTGCCAGCAGCGCCTACTCAGCGGGGGGGGTAGAGCAGTACTTC. The rearrangement joins TRBV13 to TRBJ2-5; 10 bases map to TRBD2. CDR1 and CDR2 from the germline V gene are PRHDT and FYEKMQ (reference sequence). J gave up 11 bases and V 5 bases, and 14 bases lay outside the gene matches. This CDR3 is 15 amino acids long.